The 10 T cell receptor beta chains given below trace back to one sample, sequenced in a study of CD8+ T cells in alopecia areata. cDNA reverse transcribed from extracted RNA served as the sequencing template. Sequenced by immunoSEQ multiplex PCR; TCRdb stores in-frame clones only, minus some. The profile shows a few hundred thousand clones, less than 75% of them singletons. Treatment meaning: oral pan-JAK inhibitor, 5-10 mg twice daily. Sample: CD4+ T cells sorted from blood, taken at week 4, from a patient treated with tofacitinib. Receptors were obtained from a human donor with alopecia areata.

J is TRBJ2-3 and V is TRBV5-6; D gene uncertain. V was shortened by 3 bases and J by 5 bases, with 4 bases between the two germline ends. The V gene's germline CDR1 is SGHDT and CDR2 YYEEEE. This CDR3 is built from 11 residues. This CDR3 is CASSSQDTQYF. CDR3 sequence (DNA): TGTGCCAGCAGCTCCCAAGATACGCAGTATTTT.

The J gene is TRBJ2-1, the V gene TRBV5-1; D might be TRBD1 (6 bases). Trimming took off 4 bases at V and 6 bases at J, with 11 bases between the two ends. There are 13 residues in the CDR3. The germline V gene encodes CDR1 SGHRS and CDR2 YFSETQ. CDR3 DNA: TGCGCCAGCAGCCCAACAGGGAGCAATGAGCAGTTCTTC. It yields the protein CASSPTGSNEQFF.

This clone was observed a handful of times. The chain has TRBV5-4 and TRBJ2-1; 7 bases fit TRBD2. V was clipped by 1 base and J by 9 bases; unmatched bases: 4. In germline, CDR1 is SGHNT, CDR2 YYREEE (reference sequence). The CDR3 contains 13 residues. The CDR3 DNA sequence: TGTGCCAGCAGCTTGTGGAGCGGGGCTGAGCAGTTCTTC. It translates to CASSLWSGAEQFF.

V gene TRBV29-1 combines with J gene TRBJ1-2; D is unclear. In germline, CDR1 is SQVTM, CDR2 ANQGSEA. Trimming pared 7 bases from V and 7 bases from J, leaving 16 bases between. This CDR3 contains 12 residues. The CDR3 sequence: CSGGEKDGGYTF. The CDR3 DNA reads as TGCAGCGGGGGTGAGAAGGATGGTGGCTACACCTTC.

The V gene is TRBV27, the J gene TRBJ1-1; no clear D gene. V was clipped by 5 bases and J by 2 bases, with 9 bases between them. The CDR3 covers 13 residues. Germline values: CDR1 MNHEY, CDR2 SMNVEV (reference sequence). The CDR3 region has the DNA TGTGCCAGCAGTATTAACCGCAACACTGAAGCTTTCTTT. This encodes CASSINRNTEAFF.

The chain links TRBV5-1 to TRBJ1-2, with 7 bases identical to TRBD1. The CDR3 extends over 13 amino acids. Losses at the gene ends were 7 bases for V and 5 bases for J; bases not matched to a gene: 8. Germline V gives CDR1 SGHRS, CDR2 YFSETQ. The CDR3 is CASRRGQEYGYTF. The CDR3 coding sequence is TGCGCCAGCCGAAGGGGGCAGGAATATGGCTACACCTTC.

This rearrangement joins TRBV29-1 to TRBJ2-7, with 7 positions matching TRBD2. CDR1 is SQVTM, CDR2 ANQGSEA, per germline. Trimming cost V 7 bases and J 5 bases; bases outside gene matches: 5. This CDR3 has 11 residues. Here the CDR3 DNA reads TGCAGCGCTGATGCGGGGGACGAGCAGTACTTC. Protein sequence: CSADAGDEQYF.

CDR3: CASSLVAGGYGYTF. CDR3 coding DNA: TGTGCCAGCAGCTTAGTTGCAGGGGGCTATGGCTACACCTTC. The chain uses TRBV11-3 and TRBJ1-2; 7 bases are a match to TRBD1. The CDR3 covers 14 residues. Germline CDR1 is SGHNT and CDR2 is YENEEA. The ends lost 1 base at V and 4 bases at J; junction bases unmatched: 3.

The chain recombines TRBV27 with TRBJ1-5; D not certain. CDR1 MNHEY and CDR2 SMNVEV come from the germline V gene (reference sequence). The V gene lost 4 bases and the J gene lost 4 bases, with 8 bases spanning the gap. The CDR3 is 13 residues long. The CDR3 DNA reads as TGTGCCAGCAGTTCCTCTAATAATCAGCCCCAGCATTTT. This translates into CASSSSNNQPQHF.

This clone showed up many times. J is TRBJ2-7 and V is TRBV5-1; D possibly corresponds to TRBD2 (6 bases). This CDR3 contains 16 residues. Germline V gene sequence: CDR1 SGHRS, CDR2 YFSETQ. Trimming removed 4 bases from V and 3 bases from J, with 20 bases in between. CDR3 nucleotide sequence: TGCGCCAGCAGCCCGGAGGGCGCCCGCTTAGACTACGAGCAGTACTTC. This gives the protein CASSPEGARLDYEQYF.